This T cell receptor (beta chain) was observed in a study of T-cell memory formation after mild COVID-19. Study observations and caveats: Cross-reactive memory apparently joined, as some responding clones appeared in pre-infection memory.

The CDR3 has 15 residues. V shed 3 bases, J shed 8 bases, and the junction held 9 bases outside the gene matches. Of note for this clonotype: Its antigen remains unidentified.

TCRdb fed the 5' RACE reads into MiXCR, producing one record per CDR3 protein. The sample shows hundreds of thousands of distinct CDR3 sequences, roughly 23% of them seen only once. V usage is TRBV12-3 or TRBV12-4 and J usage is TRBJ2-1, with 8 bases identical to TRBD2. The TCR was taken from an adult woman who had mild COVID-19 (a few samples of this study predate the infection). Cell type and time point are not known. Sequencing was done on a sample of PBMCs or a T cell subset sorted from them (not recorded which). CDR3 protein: CASSFLGRAPHEQFF. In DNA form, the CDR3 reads TGTGCCAGCAGTTTTCTCGGGAGGGCCCCCCATGAGCAGTTCTTC.